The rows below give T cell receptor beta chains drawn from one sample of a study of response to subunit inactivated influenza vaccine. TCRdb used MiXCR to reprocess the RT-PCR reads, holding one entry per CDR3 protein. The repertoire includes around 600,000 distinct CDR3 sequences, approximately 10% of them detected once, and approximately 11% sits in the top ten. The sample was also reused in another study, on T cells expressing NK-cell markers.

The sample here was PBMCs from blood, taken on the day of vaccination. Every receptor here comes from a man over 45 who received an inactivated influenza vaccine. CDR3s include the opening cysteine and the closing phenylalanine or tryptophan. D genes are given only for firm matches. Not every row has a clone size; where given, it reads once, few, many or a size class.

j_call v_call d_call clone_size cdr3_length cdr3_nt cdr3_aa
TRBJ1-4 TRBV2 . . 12 TGTGCCAGCGGCAGCGAGAATGAAAAACTGTTTTTT CASGSENEKLFF
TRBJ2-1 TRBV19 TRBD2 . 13 TGTGCCAGTAGGATAGCGGGAGTCGCTGAGCAGTTCTTC CASRIAGVAEQFF
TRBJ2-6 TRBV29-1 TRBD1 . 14 TGCAGCGTAAAACAGGGGACTGGGGCCAACGTCCTGACTTTC CSVKQGTGANVLTF
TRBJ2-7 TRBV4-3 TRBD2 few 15 TGCGCCAGCAGCCAAGGGCTAGCGGATACCTACGAGCAGTACTTC CASSQGLADTYEQYF
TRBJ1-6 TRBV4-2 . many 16 TGTGCCAGCAGCCAAGATTCCGGCGAAAGCAATTCACCCCTCCACTTT CASSQDSGESNSPLHF
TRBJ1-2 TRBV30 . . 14 TGTGCCTGGAGTTCCGGGGGGCGCGAGAATGGCTACACCTTC CAWSSGGRENGYTF
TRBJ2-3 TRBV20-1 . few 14 TGCAGTGCTAGAGATCAGGGACGCACAGATACGCAGTATTTT CSARDQGRTDTQYF
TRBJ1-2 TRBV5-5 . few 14 TGTGCCAGCAGCTTGGAATGGGAAACCTATGGCTACACCTTC CASSLEWETYGYTF
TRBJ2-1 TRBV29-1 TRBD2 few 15 TGCAGCGTTGAAGCTCGACTAGCGTACGACAATGAGCAGTTCTTC CSVEARLAYDNEQFF
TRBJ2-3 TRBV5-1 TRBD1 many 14 TGCGCCAGCAGCAGGGACAGAAGCACAGATACGCAGTATTTT CASSRDRSTDTQYF